This entry concerns a single T cell receptor (beta chain). Its target is not known. This CDR3 is also generated by other DNA sequences in the sample. With V trimmed by 3 bases and J by 3 bases, 5 bases remained unmatched. Germline assignment: CDR1 MDHEN and CDR2 SYDVKM. The CDR3 extends over 15 amino acids. This sample was included in a study of OX40 agonist ivuxolimab in advanced cancers. Study-level information: Of mixed ages from about 20 to 90 and averaging about 56 years, the group was roughly 85% male.

Assay: immunoSEQ multiplex PCR; the TCRdb copy retains only in-frame clones and omits some. The sample lists about 64,000 clones, about 88% occurring once. Study observations and caveats: Compared with CD4+, CD8+ T cells on average had more expanded clones.

This sequence originates from an adult with an advanced solid tumor such as melanoma, head and neck, liver or kidney cancer. The rearrangement links TRBV28 to TRBJ2-3; TRBD2 matches 8 bases. The specimen was CD4+ or CD8+ T cells sorted from blood, collected in a trial of the OX40 agonist ivuxolimab. The CDR3 DNA follows: TGTGCCAGCAGTTTGCCTAGCGGGTTGACAGATACGCAGTATTTT. Its protein product is CASSLPSGLTDTQYF.